The sequence of this T cell receptor beta chain was determined in a study of blood T cells in healthy people across ages. General observations from the study: More naive CD4+ cells and higher diversity were found in long-lived than in aged donors.

Per germline, CDR1 SGHKS and CDR2 YYEKEE (reference sequence). Trimming stripped 4 bases from V and 7 bases from J, with 23 bases between. The CDR3 covers 16 residues. This clonotype was detected only a few times. Its target is unknown. Sample-barcoded 5' priming and a J-beta primer mix drove a second PCR of 7 to 11 cycles. At least 2.5 million CDR3-containing paired-end reads were obtained per sample. From the 5' RACE reads, TCRdb called clonotypes with MiXCR, one entry per CDR3 protein. The sample lists some 1,800,000 distinct CDR3 sequences, around 42% seen once, with 23% in the top ten. The source material was blood. The chain joins TRBV5-5 to TRBJ1-2, with D perhaps matching TRBD1 (5 bases). The receptor was derived from a human donor in good health. This CDR3 reads CASSLNSGQGTRGYTF. The CDR3 DNA reads as TGTGCCAGCAGCCTGAATTCGGGCCAAGGGACGCGTGGCTACACCTTC.